This entry lists 21 T cell receptor beta chains sequenced from one sample in a study of blood T cell repertoires in COVID-19. Clones were read by immunoSEQ multiplex PCR, and TCRdb kept only the in-frame ones, dropping some. Altogether hundreds of thousands of clones are present, roughly 85% being singletons, with the ten largest covering approximately 5.1%. The sequenced material came from peripheral blood. The source is a man aged 50-59 years with COVID-19, enrolled during active disease.

V gene TRBV15 combines with J gene TRBJ1-2, with D uncertain. The CDR3 sequence is 12 residues long. The V gene's germline CDR1 is LNHNV and CDR2 YYDKDF (reference sequence). With 0 bases removed from V and 12 bases from J, the gap between germline ends came to 11 bases. CDR3 region: CATSRDRGVNTF. The CDR3 nucleotides are TGTGCCACCAGCAGAGATCGGGGTGTCAACACCTTC.

The V and J genes are TRBV27 and TRBJ2-7; D gene unclear. V dropped 2 bases and J dropped 7 bases, with 12 bases sitting between them. This CDR3 region has 13 residues. CDR1 and CDR2 from the germline V gene are MNHEY and SMNVEV (reference sequence). In nucleotides, the CDR3 is TGTGCCAGCAGTTTAGCCTCAGATTTTGAGCAGTACTTC. Translated: CASSLASDFEQYF.

The chain uses TRBV30 and TRBJ2-2, with D tentatively TRBD1 (5 bases). The CDR3 runs 13 residues. Germline V gene lookup returns CDR1 GTSNPN and CDR2 SVGIG (reference sequence). The V end lost 2 bases, the J end lost 5 bases, and 9 bases lay between the germline ends. The CDR3 here is CAWSFRETGELFF. Here the CDR3 DNA reads TGTGCCTGGAGTTTCAGGGAAACCGGGGAGCTGTTTTTT.

The rearrangement uses TRBV11-2 and TRBJ2-7; no definite D call. The V end was cut by 5 bases, the J end by 7 bases, with 12 bases between. This CDR3 is built from 12 residues. Germline V gene data show CDR1 as SGHAT and CDR2 as FQNNGV. This chain's CDR3 is CASSEATKEQYF. The DNA of the CDR3 is TGTGCCAGCAGCGAGGCCACTAAGGAGCAGTACTTC.

The chain joins TRBV15 to TRBJ2-7; a possible D gene is TRBD2 (7 bases). V gave up 6 bases and J gave up 3 bases, with 15 bases separating them. The germline V gene has CDR1 LNHNV and CDR2 YYDKDF (reference sequence). The CDR3 sequence is 14 residues long. CDR3 in DNA: TGTGCCACCAGTCCCAGGGAGGGGGGCTACGAGCAGTACTTC. Protein product: CATSPREGGYEQYF.

The rearrangement uses TRBV18 and TRBJ1-6; no reliable D call. Trimming took off 5 bases at V and 9 bases at J, with 11 bases between the two ends. The CDR3 is 13 residues long. Germline V gene data show CDR1 as KGHSH and CDR2 as LQKENI. DNA for the CDR3: TGTGCCAGCTCAGGGCAAGAAGCTTCACCCCTCCACTTT. Protein product: CASSGQEASPLHF.

The chain combines TRBV5-6 with TRBJ1-2, with 7 nucleotides matching TRBD1. CDR3 length: 14 residues. Per germline, CDR1 SGHDT and CDR2 YYEEEE. The V segment lost 0 bases and the J segment 7 bases; nucleotides outside the gene matches: 6. The CDR3 bases are TGTGCCAGCAGCTTGGTCGGGACAGATCGTGGCTACACCTTC. Translation: CASSLVGTDRGYTF.

This chain uses TRBV2 with TRBJ1-3; 9 positions agree with TRBD1. The CDR3 extends over 17 amino acids. CDR1 is SNHLY, CDR2 FYNNEI, per germline. J was trimmed by 0 bases and V by 7 bases; bases with no gene match: 10. The CDR3 reads CASIPGQGFDSGNTIYF. CDR3 coding DNA: TGTGCCAGCATTCCGGGACAGGGTTTTGACTCTGGAAACACCATATATTTT.

This chain joins TRBV11-3 and TRBJ2-3; TRBD2 matches at 7 bases. The CDR3 is 15 residues long. Germline CDR1 SGHNT, CDR2 YENEEA. The V gene end was trimmed by 4 bases and the J gene end by 2 bases; junction bases not matched to a gene: 6. CDR3 loop: CASSSGLGATDTQYF. As DNA, the CDR3 is TGTGCCAGCAGCTCCGGACTAGGCGCCACAGATACGCAGTATTTT.

CDR3: CAISEPGQGTYNEQFF. The CDR3 DNA follows: TGTGCCATCAGTGAGCCGGGACAGGGAACCTACAATGAGCAGTTCTTC. V gene TRBV10-3 combines with J gene TRBJ2-1; the match to TRBD1 covers 9 bases. Germline CDR1 ENHRY, CDR2 SYGVKD. The CDR3 length is 16 residues. Trimming took 2 bases from V and 2 from J; bases not matched to a gene: 4.

The chain carries TRBV6-5 and TRBJ1-6, with a tentative D call TRBD1 (6 bases). Trimming took 8 bases from V and 10 from J, leaving 21 bases between them. This CDR3 is 15 amino acids long. CDR1 is MNHEY, CDR2 SVGAGI, per germline. CDR3 bases: TGTGCCAGCCAAAAAGCCCCCAGGGGTCTATCACCCCTCCACTTT. Translation: CASQKAPRGLSPLHF.

The chain combines TRBV2 with TRBJ2-3; TRBD1 is a possible D gene (6 bases). Germline assignment: CDR1 SNHLY and CDR2 FYNNEI. Trimming shortened V by 8 bases and J by 4 bases, and 13 bases separated the two germline ends. This CDR3 is 13 amino acids long. CDR3 nucleotides: TGTGCCAGCCAACACAGGGACGCAGATACGCAGTATTTT. Protein sequence: CASQHRDADTQYF.

The table lists this clone with a few counts. V gene TRBV7-6 combines with J gene TRBJ2-1; 9 bases are shared with TRBD1. This CDR3 is built from 15 residues. Unmatched junction bases numbered 11, after V lost 5 bases and J lost 9 bases. Looked up from germline, CDR1 is SGHVS and CDR2 is FNYEAQ. This chain's CDR3 is CASSIWTGARLEQFF. In DNA form, the CDR3 reads TGTGCCAGCAGCATCTGGACAGGGGCCCGACTTGAGCAGTTCTTC.

The CDR3 region has the DNA TGTGCCAGCAGCTTATCCCGCTCGGGGGTCTCACCCCTCCACTTT. This translates into CASSLSRSGVSPLHF. The chain joins TRBV7-9 to TRBJ1-6; tentative D call: TRBD1 (5 bases). CDR1 is SEHNR, CDR2 FQNEAQ, per germline (reference sequence). The V gene lost 2 bases and the J gene lost 10 bases, with 15 bases spanning the gap. CDR3 length: 15 amino acids. The entire variable domain, with the rest obtained from reference TRBV7-9 and TRBJ1-6, is as follows: DTGVSQNPRHKITKRGQNVTFRCDPISEHNRLYWYRQTLGQGPEFLTYFQNEAQLEKSRLLSDRFSAERPKGSFSTLEIQRTEQGDSAMYLCASSLSRSGVSPLHFGNGTRLTVT.

V and J are TRBV5-8 and TRBJ2-7; maybe TRBD2 (6 bases). The CDR3 is 13 amino acids. From germline, CDR1 is SGHTS and CDR2 YDEGEE. The V end lost 4 bases, the J end lost 3 bases, and 11 bases lay between the germline ends. The CDR3 DNA follows: TGTGCCAGCAGCCCCGGGGGAATCTACGAGCAGTACTTC. Amino acid sequence: CASSPGGIYEQYF.

The chain employs TRBV7-9 and TRBJ1-4, with TRBD1 identical over 9 bases. Germline trimming cut 5 bases from V and 4 bases from J; bases unmatched to any gene: 5. Germline-derived CDR1 and CDR2 are SEHNR and FQNEAQ (reference sequence). This CDR3 is built from 15 residues. The CDR3 sequence: CASSTGQGINEKLFF. The CDR3 DNA follows: TGTGCCAGCAGCACTGGACAGGGGATTAATGAAAAACTGTTTTTT. The complete variable domain, with remaining parts taken from reference TRBV7-9 and TRBJ1-4, reads DTGVSQNPRHKITKRGQNVTFRCDPISEHNRLYWYRQTLGQGPEFLTYFQNEAQLEKSRLLSDRFSAERPKGSFSTLEIQRTEQGDSAMYLCASSTGQGINEKLFFGSGTQLSVL.

This chain joins TRBV9 and TRBJ2-1; the match to TRBD1 covers 8 bases. The germline gives CDR1 SGDLS, CDR2 YYNGEE. Trimming removed 3 bases from V and 0 bases from J; junction bases left unmatched: 2. The length of the CDR3 is 15 residues. CDR3 sequence (DNA): TGTGCCAGCAGCGCACAGGGGGGCTCCTACAATGAGCAGTTCTTC. It codes for CASSAQGGSYNEQFF.

V is TRBV27 and J is TRBJ2-1; tentatively, D is TRBD1 (6 bases). V shed 6 bases and J shed 2 bases, with 14 bases lying between them. Germline V CDR1 and CDR2: MNHEY, SMNVEV (reference sequence). The length of the CDR3 is 15 residues. The CDR3 nucleotides are TGTGCCAGCAGCCGCAGACAGGCGACCTACAATGAGCAGTTCTTC. Protein: CASSRRQATYNEQFF.

The chain couples TRBV9 to TRBJ1-1; D is perhaps TRBD1 (5 bases). Germline CDR1 SGDLS, CDR2 YYNGEE. The CDR3 sequence is 15 residues long. The V end was cut by 0 bases, the J end by 8 bases, with 17 bases between. CDR3 region: CASSVAPGGVGEAFF. CDR3 DNA sequence: TGTGCCAGCAGCGTAGCCCCAGGAGGGGTAGGGGAAGCTTTCTTT.

CDR3 DNA: TGTGCCACCAGTGATTCTTTCGGGGAGCTGTTTTTT. This sequence encodes CATSDSFGELFF. J is TRBJ2-2 and V is TRBV24-1; D unresolved. The CDR3 sequence is 12 residues long. Germline CDR1 is KGHDR and CDR2 is SFDVKD. V was cut by 2 bases and J by 7 bases, with 4 bases left in between.

V usage is TRBV6-2 or TRBV6-3 and J usage is TRBJ2-7; D gene ambiguous. V lost 0 bases, J lost 5 bases, and 5 bases lay in between. The germline CDR1 and CDR2 sequences are MNHEY and SVGEGT. CDR3 length: 12 amino acids. The CDR3, as DNA: TGTGCCAGCAGTTACTCACTCAACGAGCAGTACTTC. Its protein product is CASSYSLNEQYF.